This T cell receptor (beta chain) was recovered during a study of T-cell reconstitution after alpha-beta-depleted transplantation in children. There are 11 residues in the CDR3. Germline V gene lookup returns CDR1 MNHEY and CDR2 SVGAGI. V was pared by 8 bases and J by 9 bases, with 13 bases between. This clonotype was seen at least ten times. During its preparation, the TCRbeta library received unique molecular identifiers. TCRdb re-derived calls from the PCR reads in MiXCR, one entry per CDR3 protein. This table has around 250,000 distinct CDR3 sequences, around 8% appearing once. This sequence joins TRBV6-5 and TRBJ1-2, with D possibly TRBD1 on 5 matching bases. This TCR came from a male patient between 10 and 17 years old who had a stem cell transplant for acute lymphoblastic leukemia, so the T cells may come from the graft donor. The sample consisted of PBMCs, mostly from graft donor cells, taken 180 days after TCRalphabeta/CD19-depleted stem cell transplant. The DNA of the CDR3 is TGTGCCAGCGGGTACAGGTCGAGCTACACCTTC. Protein product: CASGYRSSYTF.